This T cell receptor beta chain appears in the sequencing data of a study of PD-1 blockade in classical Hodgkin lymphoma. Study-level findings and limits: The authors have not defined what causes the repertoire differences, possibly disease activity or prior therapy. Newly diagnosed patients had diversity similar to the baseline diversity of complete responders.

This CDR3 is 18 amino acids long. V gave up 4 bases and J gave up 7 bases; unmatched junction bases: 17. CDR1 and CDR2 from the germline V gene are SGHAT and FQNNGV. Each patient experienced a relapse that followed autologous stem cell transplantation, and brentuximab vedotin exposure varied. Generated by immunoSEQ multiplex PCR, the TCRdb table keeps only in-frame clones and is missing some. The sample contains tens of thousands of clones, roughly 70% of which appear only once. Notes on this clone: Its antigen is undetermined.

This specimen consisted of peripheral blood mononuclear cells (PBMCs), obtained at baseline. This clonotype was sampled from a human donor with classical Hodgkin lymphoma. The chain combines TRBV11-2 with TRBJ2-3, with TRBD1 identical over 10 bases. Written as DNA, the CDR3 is TGTGCCAGCAGCTCCCATTTATCCGCGGGACAGGGGTCAAATACGCAGTATTTT. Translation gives CASSSHLSAGQGSNTQYF.